This T cell receptor beta chain is drawn from a study of T cell changes during pregnancy in multiple sclerosis. The CDR3 consists of 15 residues. Produced via immunoSEQ multiplex PCR; TCRdb's table is partial and in-frame only. Of approximately 100,000 clones listed, roughly nine tenths are singletons. This chain links TRBV1 with TRBJ2-1; the table's D call, TRBD2, has no DNA check behind it. TRBV1 corresponds to a pseudogene. The material sequenced was peripheral blood, taken after pregnancy. This sequence originates from a female donor with multiple sclerosis, enrolled in a pregnancy study. The CDR3: CTSSHRGACLDEQFF. The CDR3 nucleotides are TGCACCAGCAGCCACCGGGGGGCTTGTCTCGATGAGCAGTTCTTC.